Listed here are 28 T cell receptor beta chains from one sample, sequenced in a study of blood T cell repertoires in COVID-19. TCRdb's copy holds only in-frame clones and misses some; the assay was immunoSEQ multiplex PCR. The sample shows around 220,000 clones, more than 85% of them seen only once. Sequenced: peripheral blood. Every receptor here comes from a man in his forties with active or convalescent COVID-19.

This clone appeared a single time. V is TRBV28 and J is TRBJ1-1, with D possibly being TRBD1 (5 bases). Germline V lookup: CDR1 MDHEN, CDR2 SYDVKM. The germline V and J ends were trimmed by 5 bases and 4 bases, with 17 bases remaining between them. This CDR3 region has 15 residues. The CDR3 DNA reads TGTGCCAGCAGTCCCGTCACGGGGGGGAGCACTGAAGCTTTCTTT. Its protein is CASSPVTGGSTEAFF.

The CDR3 sequence is CASSLTGSSYNEQFF. CDR3 DNA: TGTGCCAGCAGTTTAACGGGGAGCTCCTACAATGAGCAGTTCTTC. V is TRBV27 and J is TRBJ2-1; TRBD2 is a possible D gene (5 bases). Germline values: CDR1 MNHEY, CDR2 SMNVEV (reference sequence). The CDR3 totals 15 residues. Trimming stripped 2 bases from V and 0 bases from J, with 8 bases between.

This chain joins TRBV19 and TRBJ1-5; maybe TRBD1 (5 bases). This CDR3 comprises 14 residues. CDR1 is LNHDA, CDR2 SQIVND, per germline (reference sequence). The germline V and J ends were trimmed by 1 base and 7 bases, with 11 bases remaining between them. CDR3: CASSIGQGGQPQHF. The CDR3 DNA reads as TGTGCCAGTAGTATAGGCCAGGGCGGCCAGCCCCAGCATTTT.

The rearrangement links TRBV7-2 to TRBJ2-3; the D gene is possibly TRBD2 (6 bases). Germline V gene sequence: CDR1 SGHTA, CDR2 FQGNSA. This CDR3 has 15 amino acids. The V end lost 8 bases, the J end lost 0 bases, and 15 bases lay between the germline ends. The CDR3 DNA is TGTGCCAGCCTGCAGGGTCTAGCGAGCACAGATACGCAGTATTTT. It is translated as CASLQGLASTDTQYF.

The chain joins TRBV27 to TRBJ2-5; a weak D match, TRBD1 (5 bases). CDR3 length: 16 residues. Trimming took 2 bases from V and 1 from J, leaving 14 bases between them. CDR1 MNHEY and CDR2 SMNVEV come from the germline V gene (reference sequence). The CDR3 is CASSLGAGTGQETQYF. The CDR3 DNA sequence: TGTGCCAGCAGTTTAGGCGCTGGTACAGGCCAAGAGACCCAGTACTTC.

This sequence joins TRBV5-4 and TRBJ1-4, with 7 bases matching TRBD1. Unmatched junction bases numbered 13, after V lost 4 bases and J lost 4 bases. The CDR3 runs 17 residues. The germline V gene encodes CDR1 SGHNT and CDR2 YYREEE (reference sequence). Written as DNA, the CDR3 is TGTGCCAGCAGCCCACGTGAGGGGGCGCGAGATAATGAAAAACTGTTTTTT. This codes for CASSPREGARDNEKLFF.

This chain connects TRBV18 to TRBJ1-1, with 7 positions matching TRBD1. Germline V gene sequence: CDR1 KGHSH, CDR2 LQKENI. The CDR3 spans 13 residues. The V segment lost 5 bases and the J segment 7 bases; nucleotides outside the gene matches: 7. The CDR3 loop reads CASSYSGDSEAFF. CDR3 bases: TGTGCCAGCTCATACAGTGGGGACAGTGAAGCTTTCTTT.

The CDR3 DNA reads TGCGCCAGCAGACCTACGACAGCGAACACTGAAGCTTTCTTT. Protein: CASRPTTANTEAFF. The chain combines TRBV5-1 with TRBJ1-1; TRBD1 is a possible D gene (5 bases). V was pared by 5 bases and J by 1 base, with 12 bases between. The CDR3 is made up of 14 amino acids. Looked up from germline, CDR1 is SGHRS and CDR2 is YFSETQ.

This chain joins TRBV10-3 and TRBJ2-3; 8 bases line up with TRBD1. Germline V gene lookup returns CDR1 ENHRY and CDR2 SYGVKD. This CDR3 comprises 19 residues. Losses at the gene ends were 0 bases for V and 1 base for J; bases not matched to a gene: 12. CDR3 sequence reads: CAISESLGRGQSGTDTQYF. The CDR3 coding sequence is TGTGCCATCAGTGAGTCATTAGGCAGGGGGCAATCGGGCACAGATACGCAGTATTTT.

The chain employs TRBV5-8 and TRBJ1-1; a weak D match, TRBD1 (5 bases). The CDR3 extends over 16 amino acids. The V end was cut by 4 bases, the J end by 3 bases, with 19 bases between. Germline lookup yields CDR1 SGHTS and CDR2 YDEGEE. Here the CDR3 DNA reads TGTGCCAGCAGCCCCCGCGGGGGGTTGGGGCACACTGAAGCTTTCTTT. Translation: CASSPRGGLGHTEAFF.

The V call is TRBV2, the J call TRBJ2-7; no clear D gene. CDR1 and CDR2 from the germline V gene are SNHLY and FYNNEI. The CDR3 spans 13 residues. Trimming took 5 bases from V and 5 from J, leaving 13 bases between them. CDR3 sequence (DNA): TGTGCCAGCAGTCCCCGGGTAAGGAACGAGCAGTACTTC. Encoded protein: CASSPRVRNEQYF.

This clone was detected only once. CDR3 sequence reads: CASLQGQTNYGYTF. Written as DNA, the CDR3 is TGTGCCAGCCTACAGGGACAAACTAACTATGGCTACACCTTC. The chain links TRBV2 to TRBJ1-2, with D maybe TRBD1 (6 bases). Trimming took 8 bases from V and 0 from J, leaving 13 bases between them. Germline values: CDR1 SNHLY, CDR2 FYNNEI. CDR3 length: 14 residues.

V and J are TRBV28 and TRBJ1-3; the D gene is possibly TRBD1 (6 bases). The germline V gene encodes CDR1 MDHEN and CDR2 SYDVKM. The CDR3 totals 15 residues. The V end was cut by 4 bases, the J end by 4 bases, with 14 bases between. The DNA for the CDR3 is TGTGCCAGCAGTTCCCCATCAGGGGTCGGAAACACCATATATTTT. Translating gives CASSSPSGVGNTIYF.

CDR3 sequence reads: CASNLAWTGNTGELFF. The CDR3 nucleotides are TGTGCCAGCAACCTTGCCTGGACAGGGAACACCGGGGAGCTGTTTTTT. V gene TRBV5-6 combines with J gene TRBJ2-2; TRBD1 matches at 7 bases. Germline loops: CDR1 SGHDT, CDR2 YYEEEE. The CDR3 has 16 residues. The V segment lost 6 bases and the J segment 1 base; nucleotides outside the gene matches: 9.

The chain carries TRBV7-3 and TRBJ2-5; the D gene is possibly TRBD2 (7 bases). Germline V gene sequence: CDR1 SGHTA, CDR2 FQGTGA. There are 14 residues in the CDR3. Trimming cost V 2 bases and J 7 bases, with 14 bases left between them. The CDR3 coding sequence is TGTGCCAGCAGCTTAGGGGGGGCTCCGGGGACCCAGTACTTC. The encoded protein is CASSLGGAPGTQYF.

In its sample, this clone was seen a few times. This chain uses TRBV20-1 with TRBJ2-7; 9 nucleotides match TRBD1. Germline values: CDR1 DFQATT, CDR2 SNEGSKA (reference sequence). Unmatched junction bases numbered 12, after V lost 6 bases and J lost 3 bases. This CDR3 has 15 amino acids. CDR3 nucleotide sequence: TGCAGTGCGAGTAACACGGACAGGGGCTTCTACGAGCAGTACTTC. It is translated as CSASNTDRGFYEQYF.

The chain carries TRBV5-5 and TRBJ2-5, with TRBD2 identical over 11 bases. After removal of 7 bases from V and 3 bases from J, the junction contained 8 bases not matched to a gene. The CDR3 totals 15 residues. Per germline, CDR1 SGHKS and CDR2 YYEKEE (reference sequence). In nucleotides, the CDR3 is TGTGCCAGCCGCGGTCCACTAGCGGGGGAAGAGACCCAGTACTTC. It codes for CASRGPLAGEETQYF. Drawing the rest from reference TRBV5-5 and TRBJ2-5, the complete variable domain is DAGVTQSPTHLIKTRGQQVTLRCSPISGHKSVSWYQQVLGQGPQFIFQYYEKEERGRGNFPDRFSARQFPNYSSELNVNALLLGDSALYLCASRGPLAGEETQYFGPGTRLLVL.

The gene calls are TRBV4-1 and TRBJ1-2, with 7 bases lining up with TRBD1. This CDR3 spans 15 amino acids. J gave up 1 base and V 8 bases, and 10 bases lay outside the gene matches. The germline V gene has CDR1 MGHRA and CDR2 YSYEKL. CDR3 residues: CASGTALSNNYGYTF. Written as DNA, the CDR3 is TGCGCCAGCGGGACAGCTCTTTCAAATAACTATGGCTACACCTTC.

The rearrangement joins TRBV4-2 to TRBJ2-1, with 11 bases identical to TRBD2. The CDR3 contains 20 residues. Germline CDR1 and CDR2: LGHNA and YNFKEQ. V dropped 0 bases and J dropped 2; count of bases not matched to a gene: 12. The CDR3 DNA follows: TGTGCCAGCAGCCAAGATCTGGGGGCAGGACTAGCGGGCCCCTACAATGAGCAGTTCTTC. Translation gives CASSQDLGAGLAGPYNEQFF.

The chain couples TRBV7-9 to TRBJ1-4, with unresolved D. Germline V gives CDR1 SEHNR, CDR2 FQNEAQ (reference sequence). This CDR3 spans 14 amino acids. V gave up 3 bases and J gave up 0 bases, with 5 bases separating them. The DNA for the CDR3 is TGTGCCAGCAGCTTGACTGCAACTAATGAAAAACTGTTTTTT. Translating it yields CASSLTATNEKLFF.

This chain's CDR3 is CASRLSRDQPQHF. CDR3 coding DNA: TGTGCCAGTAGACTAAGTCGGGATCAGCCCCAGCATTTT. This chain uses TRBV19 with TRBJ1-5; D is undetermined. The CDR3 loop spans 13 amino acids. V shed 6 bases and J shed 5 bases, with 11 bases lying between them. Germline loops: CDR1 LNHDA, CDR2 SQIVND (reference sequence).

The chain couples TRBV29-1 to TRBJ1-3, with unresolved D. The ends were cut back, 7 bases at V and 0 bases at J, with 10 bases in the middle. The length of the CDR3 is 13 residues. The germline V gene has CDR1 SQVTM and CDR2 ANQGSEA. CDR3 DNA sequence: TGCAGCGGATTGTCCAGCTCTGGAAACACCATATATTTT. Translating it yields CSGLSSSGNTIYF.

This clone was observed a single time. The CDR3 loop is CASSLVDRDTEAFF. In nucleotides, the CDR3 is TGTGCCAGCAGCTTAGTTGACAGAGACACTGAAGCTTTCTTT. V gene TRBV7-3 combines with J gene TRBJ1-1; maybe TRBD1 (5 bases). Germline-derived CDR1 and CDR2 are SGHTA and FQGTGA. The ends were cut back, 2 bases at V and 3 bases at J, with 10 bases in the middle. The CDR3 runs 14 residues.

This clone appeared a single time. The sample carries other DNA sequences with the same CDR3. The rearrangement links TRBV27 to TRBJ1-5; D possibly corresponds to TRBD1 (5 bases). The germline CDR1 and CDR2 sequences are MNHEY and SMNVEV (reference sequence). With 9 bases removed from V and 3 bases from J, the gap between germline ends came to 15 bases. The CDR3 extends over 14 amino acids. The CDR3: CASSPQGANQPQHF. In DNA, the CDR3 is TGTGCCAGTAGTCCCCAGGGCGCCAATCAGCCCCAGCATTTT.

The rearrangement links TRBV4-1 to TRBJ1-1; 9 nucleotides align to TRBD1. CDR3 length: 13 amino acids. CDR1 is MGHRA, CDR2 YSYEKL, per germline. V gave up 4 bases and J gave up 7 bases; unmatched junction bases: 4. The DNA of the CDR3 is TGCGCCAGCAGCCCAGGACAGGGGCTTGAAGCTTTCTTT. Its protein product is CASSPGQGLEAFF.

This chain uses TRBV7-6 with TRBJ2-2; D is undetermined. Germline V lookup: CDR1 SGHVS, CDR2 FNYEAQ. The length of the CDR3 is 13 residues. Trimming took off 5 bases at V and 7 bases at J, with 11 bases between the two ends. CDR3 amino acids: CASSLTGDGELFF. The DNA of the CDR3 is TGTGCCAGCAGCCTAACGGGTGACGGGGAGCTGTTTTTT.

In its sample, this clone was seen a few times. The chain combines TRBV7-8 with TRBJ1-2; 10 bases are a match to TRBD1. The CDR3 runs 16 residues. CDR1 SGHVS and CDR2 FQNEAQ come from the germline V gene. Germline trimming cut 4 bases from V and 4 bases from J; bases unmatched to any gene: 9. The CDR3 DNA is TGTGCCAGCAGCTCGGACAGGGGGAGGTACGGCTATGGCTACACCTTC. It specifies CASSSDRGRYGYGYTF.

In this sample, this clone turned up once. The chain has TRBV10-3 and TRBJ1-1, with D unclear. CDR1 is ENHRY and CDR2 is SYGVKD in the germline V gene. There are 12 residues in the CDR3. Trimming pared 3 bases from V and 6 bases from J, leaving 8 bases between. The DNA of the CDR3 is TGTGCCATCAGTGATCTCAAGCCTGAAGCTTTCTTT. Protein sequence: CAISDLKPEAFF.